Following are 15 T cell receptor beta chains from one sample sequenced in a study of CD8+CD57+ T cells in acquired aplastic anemia (dated by TCRdb to between 2017 and 2018). Instrument used: Illumina HiSeq 2000. TCR beta VDJ combination and CDR3 sequence profiling used genomic DNA as the template. Using fastp trimming at Q25 and MiXCR clonotype assembly, TCRdb reanalyzed the public sequencing data and kept in-frame beta chains. Each entry merges the rows of one CDR3 protein and shows their most common DNA and genes. The sample records around 250,000 distinct CDR3 sequences, roughly three fifths of which are singletons. Roughly 8% of the sample is taken by the ten largest. Material for sequencing was sorted CD4+, CD8+, or CD8+CD57+ T cells (not recorded which) from PBMCs. These receptors originate from a human donor with severe aplastic anemia or a healthy control (not recorded which).

This clonotype was seen a single time. V gene TRBV20-1 combines with J gene TRBJ1-5, with D possibly being TRBD1 (5 bases). Germline V CDR1 and CDR2: DFQATT, SNEGSKA (reference sequence). This CDR3 spans 15 amino acids. V lost 3 bases to trimming and J lost 2 bases, with 14 bases between them. This CDR3 is CSASSGGAGNQPQHF. CDR3 nucleotides: TGCAGTGCTAGTAGCGGGGGTGCGGGCAATCAGCCCCAGCATTTT.

V usage is TRBV20-1 and J usage is TRBJ1-4, with TRBD1 as a possible D gene (5 bases). V was trimmed by 3 bases and J by 5 bases, leaving 13 bases between them. CDR3 length equals 14 residues. Germline V gives CDR1 DFQATT, CDR2 SNEGSKA (reference sequence). CDR3 residues: CSASTPGLNEKLFF. As DNA, the CDR3 is TGCAGTGCTAGTACTCCGGGACTAAATGAAAAACTGTTTTTT.

The sample holds many counts of this clonotype. The rearrangement uses TRBV3-1 and TRBJ2-1; D may be TRBD2 (6 bases). Between the trimmed V and J ends, which lost 2 bases and 1 base, there was a span of 12 bases. Looked up from germline, CDR1 is LGHDT and CDR2 is YNNKEL (reference sequence). This CDR3 is built from 16 residues. This chain's CDR3 is CASSQHYGGSYNEQFF. The CDR3, as DNA: TGTGCCAGCAGCCAACATTACGGGGGTTCCTACAATGAGCAGTTCTTC.

At least ten counts were recorded for this clonotype. The chain combines TRBV10-2 with TRBJ1-5; D possibly corresponds to TRBD1 (5 bases). The CDR3 is 13 residues long. Germline V lookup: CDR1 WSHSY, CDR2 SAAADI. The V and J ends lost 9 bases and 4 bases respectively, with 13 bases between them. The chain's CDR3 is CASTDSSNQPQHF. DNA of the CDR3: TGCGCCAGTACAGACAGCTCTAATCAGCCCCAGCATTTT.

With regard to this clonotype: Compared with germline, one end of the junction differs, possibly owing to a read error. The V gene is TRBV5-5, the J gene TRBJ2-7; 10 nucleotides match TRBD1. This CDR3 has 15 residues. Germline loops: CDR1 SGHKS, CDR2 YYEKEE (reference sequence). The CDR3 protein is CASSAGTGVSYEQYF. The DNA for the CDR3 is TGCGCCAGCAGCGCCGGGACAGGGGTCTCCTACGAGCAGTACTTC.

This clonotype has a count of ten or more. V and J are TRBV20-1 and TRBJ1-4; 7 bases are a match to TRBD1. Germline V gene data show CDR1 as DFQATT and CDR2 as SNEGSKA (reference sequence). The ends lost 1 base at V and 7 bases at J; junction bases unmatched: 12. This CDR3 is built from 16 residues. The DNA for the CDR3 is TGCAGTGCTAGAGTGCCGGGACAGAGAATTGGTGAAAAACTGTTTTTT. Its translation is CSARVPGQRIGEKLFF.

The chain joins TRBV7-8 to TRBJ2-2; TRBD2 might be the D (6 bases). Trimming left V 4 bases short and J 2 bases short, with 17 bases between. This CDR3 region has 17 residues. Germline V gene sequence: CDR1 SGHVS, CDR2 FQNEAQ. The DNA for the CDR3 is TGTGCCAGCAGCTCCTGGAGGGGCGGGCGAAACACCGGGGAGCTGTTTTTT. Its protein is CASSSWRGGRNTGELFF.

This clonotype was counted many times. The CDR3 region has the DNA TGCAGTGCTAATGACCTAGGAGTCTCTGGAAACACCATATATTTT. The encoded protein is CSANDLGVSGNTIYF. The genes are TRBV20-1 and TRBJ1-3, with D uncertain. Trimming took off 4 bases at V and 0 bases at J, with 13 bases between the two ends. Germline assignment: CDR1 DFQATT and CDR2 SNEGSKA (reference sequence). The CDR3 has 15 amino acids.

V is TRBV11-2 and J is TRBJ2-2, with a possible D match to TRBD1 (5 bases). The germline V gene has CDR1 SGHAT and CDR2 FQNNGV. The V end lost 1 base, the J end lost 5 bases, and 17 bases lay between the germline ends. This CDR3 is built from 17 residues. CDR3 region: CASSLVPGGHWTGELFF. The CDR3 nucleotides read TGTGCCAGCAGCTTAGTTCCCGGCGGACACTGGACCGGGGAGCTGTTTTTT.

The genes are TRBV4-1 and TRBJ2-5; 9 nucleotides match TRBD2. J was trimmed by 2 bases and V by 4 bases; bases with no gene match: 14. The germline gives CDR1 MGHRA, CDR2 YSYEKL. The CDR3 is 18 amino acids. The CDR3 nucleotides are TGCGCCAGCAGCCCAAGTTTGTTAGCGGGAGCCCAACAAGAGACCCAGTACTTC. Amino acids: CASSPSLLAGAQQETQYF.

The chain has TRBV7-2 and TRBJ2-3; D is ambiguous. V gave up 7 bases and J gave up 6 bases, with 14 bases separating them. Germline CDR1 SGHTA, CDR2 FQGNSA. The CDR3 is made up of 13 amino acids. CDR3 protein: CASNLQSEDTQYF. CDR3 nucleotides: TGTGCCAGCAACCTTCAGTCCGAGGATACGCAGTATTTT.

About this clonotype itself: One end of the junction does not line up with germline, which may come from a read error. This sequence joins TRBV2 and TRBJ1-4; no clear D gene. The CDR3 sequence is 15 residues long. Germline assignment: CDR1 SNHLY and CDR2 FYNNEI. CDR3 bases: TGTGCCGGCTGGAGGACGGATGCAACTAATGAAAACCTGTTTTTT. Its translation is CAGWRTDATNENLFF.

This clonotype was observed at least ten times. The chain joins TRBV28 to TRBJ1-2, with D possibly TRBD1 on 5 matching bases. V lost 3 bases, J lost 8 bases, and 19 bases lay in between. The CDR3 runs 15 residues. Germline loops: CDR1 MDHEN, CDR2 SYDVKM. CDR3 amino acids: CASSFGDGGKWGYTF. The CDR3 DNA reads as TGTGCCAGCAGTTTCGGGGACGGGGGAAAATGGGGCTACACCTTC.

The chain employs TRBV28 and TRBJ1-4; a possible D gene is TRBD1 (5 bases). CDR1 is MDHEN, CDR2 SYDVKM, per germline. V dropped 1 base and J dropped 7 bases, with 13 bases sitting between them. The CDR3 sequence is 15 residues long. As DNA, the CDR3 is TGTGCCAGCAGTTTATCTTTGGCGGGGGGTGAAAAACTGTTTTTT. It is translated as CASSLSLAGGEKLFF.

J is TRBJ2-5 and V is TRBV2, with D unclear. The CDR3 consists of 15 residues. From germline, CDR1 is SNHLY and CDR2 FYNNEI. Between the trimmed V and J ends, which lost 5 bases and 0 bases, there was a span of 13 bases. The DNA for the CDR3 is TGTGCCAGCAGTCTCGTAGGATGGAACCAAGAGACCCAGTACTTC. It is translated as CASSLVGWNQETQYF.